One sample yielded the 15 T cell receptor beta chains listed below, sequenced in a study of blood T cell repertoires in COVID-19. The protocol was immunoSEQ multiplex PCR, while the TCRdb copy is restricted to in-frame clones and leaves out a portion. The sample carries some 71,000 clones, 70% to 85% recorded once. Sequencing used peripheral blood. The receptors were sampled from a woman in her sixties or seventies with acute or convalescent COVID-19.

The CDR3 sequence: CASSKVRDRDSGANVLTF. In DNA form, the CDR3 reads TGTGCCAGCAGCAAAGTACGGGACAGGGACTCTGGGGCCAACGTCCTGACTTTC. The chain recombines TRBV21-1 with TRBJ2-6; the table names TRBD1, a call not compared with the DNA. TRBV21-1 is shown as a pseudogene. The CDR3 totals 18 residues.

This clone was detected a few times. This chain joins TRBV10-1 and TRBJ2-5; D remains unclear. V was trimmed by 6 bases and J by 1 base, leaving 6 bases between them. The CDR3 length is 12 residues. CDR1 and CDR2 from the germline V gene are WNHNN and SYGVQD (reference sequence). The CDR3 DNA is TGCGCCAGCAGGAGTCTCCAAGAGACCCAGTACTTC. It yields the protein CASRSLQETQYF.

The CDR3 DNA is TGTGCCAGCAGCTCCGACAGGGAGACCCAGTACTTC. It yields the protein CASSSDRETQYF. This chain links TRBV5-4 with TRBJ2-5, with D perhaps matching TRBD1 (6 bases). The CDR3 loop spans 12 amino acids. Deletions cut 3 bases from V and 5 bases from J, with 8 bases between. Germline values: CDR1 SGHNT, CDR2 YYREEE (reference sequence). Drawing the rest from reference TRBV5-4 and TRBJ2-5, the complete variable domain is ETGVTQSPTHLIKTRGQQVTLRCSSQSGHNTVSWYQQALGQGPQFIFQYYREEENGRGNFPPRFSGLQFPNYSSELNVNALELDDSALYLCASSSDRETQYFGPGTRLLVL.

This clone was counted once. The chain joins TRBV19 to TRBJ2-1, with 9 bases aligning to TRBD1. With V trimmed by 1 base and J by 5 bases, 6 bases remained unmatched. Looked up from germline, CDR1 is LNHDA and CDR2 is SQIVND (reference sequence). CDR3 length: 16 amino acids. CDR3 protein: CASSIVGTGINNEQFF. The CDR3 bases are TGTGCCAGTAGTATAGTGGGGACAGGGATCAACAATGAGCAGTTCTTC.

This sequence joins TRBV7-9 and TRBJ2-3; D gene ambiguous. This CDR3 region has 13 residues. V was trimmed by 3 bases and J by 1 base, leaving 5 bases between them. CDR1 and CDR2 from the germline V gene are SEHNR and FQNEAQ (reference sequence). DNA for the CDR3: TGTGCCAGCAGCTTTCAGGGCACAGATACGCAGTATTTT. It codes for CASSFQGTDTQYF.

The rearrangement links TRBV7-2 to TRBJ2-6; D possibly corresponds to TRBD1 (6 bases). The V end was cut by 2 bases, the J end by 3 bases, with 11 bases between. The CDR3 is 16 residues long. In germline, CDR1 is SGHTA, CDR2 FQGNSA. In DNA form, the CDR3 reads TGTGCCAGCAGCTTATTAGGGGGTAGTGGGGCCAACGTCCTGACTTTC. Protein sequence: CASSLLGGSGANVLTF.

The chain has TRBV12-3 or TRBV12-4 and TRBJ2-1, with TRBD2 matching over 7 bases. The CDR3 spans 12 residues. V dropped 6 bases and J dropped 8; count of bases not matched to a gene: 4. CDR3 amino acids: CASSWTRHEQFF. The CDR3 nucleotides are TGTGCCAGCAGCTGGACTAGGCATGAGCAGTTCTTC.

This chain links TRBV28 with TRBJ1-5; tentative D call: TRBD1 (5 bases). V dropped 6 bases and J dropped 7 bases, with 19 bases sitting between them. The CDR3 runs to 15 residues. Germline CDR1 is MDHEN and CDR2 is SYDVKM. This CDR3 is CASRTRSREGQPQHF. In DNA, the CDR3 is TGTGCCAGCAGGACTCGCTCCAGGGAGGGGCAGCCCCAGCATTTT.

The V gene is TRBV4-1, the J gene TRBJ2-1; a possible D gene is TRBD1 (6 bases). This CDR3 comprises 16 residues. V was shortened by 4 bases and J by 10 bases, with 23 bases between the two germline ends. CDR1 and CDR2 (germline): MGHRA, YSYEKL. The CDR3 coding sequence is TGCGCCAGCAGCCGACCCTCGGCTCCCGGACAGAAAGAGCAGTTCTTC. It encodes CASSRPSAPGQKEQFF.

Notes on this clone: At one boundary the junction diverges from the germline segment, which might be a read error. The chain carries TRBV18 and TRBJ2-5, with D maybe TRBD2 (6 bases). The CDR3 runs 15 residues. Germline CDR1 is KGHSH and CDR2 is LQKENI. CDR3 in amino acids: CASSPPGGLQEAQYF. The CDR3 DNA follows: TGTGCCAGCTCACCCCCCGGGGGTCTTCAAGAGGCCCAGTACTTC.

The sample holds a few counts of this clone. This rearrangement joins TRBV19 to TRBJ2-1, with D possibly being TRBD2 (5 bases). Deletions cut 4 bases from V and 8 bases from J, with 30 bases between. CDR1 and CDR2 from the germline V gene are LNHDA and SQIVND (reference sequence). The CDR3 consists of 19 residues. The DNA of the CDR3 is TGTGCCAGTAGTACCCTCGCCCTCGGGCGTCTCCGGGGTCGCGATGAGCAGTTCTTC. Protein product: CASSTLALGRLRGRDEQFF.

This clone was seen a handful of times. The chain links TRBV29-1 to TRBJ2-5; a weak D match, TRBD1 (5 bases). CDR1 is SQVTM, CDR2 ANQGSEA, per germline. The V gene lost 7 bases and the J gene lost 5 bases, with 14 bases spanning the gap. This CDR3 has 12 amino acids. The CDR3 bases are TGCAGCGCCCTGGGGCTCGTGGAGACCCAGTACTTC. It codes for CSALGLVETQYF.

The table lists this clone with a few counts. This chain links TRBV4-1 with TRBJ1-5; 7 nucleotides align to TRBD1. The CDR3 is made up of 13 amino acids. Germline V gene sequence: CDR1 MGHRA, CDR2 YSYEKL. The J segment lost 7 bases and the V segment lost 4 bases, leaving 4 bases of the junction unmatched. The DNA for the CDR3 is TGCGCCAGCAGCCGAACAGGGGACCAGCCCCAGCATTTT. Protein sequence: CASSRTGDQPQHF.

The chain recombines TRBV29-1 with TRBJ1-2; 9 bases are shared with TRBD1. Trimming took 4 bases from V and 8 from J; bases not matched to a gene: 11. CDR1 SQVTM and CDR2 ANQGSEA come from the germline V gene. The CDR3 spans 14 residues. CDR3 nucleotides: TGCAGCGTTGGCCTTTGGGACAGGGATAACGGCTACACCTTC. This codes for CSVGLWDRDNGYTF.

This sequence joins TRBV7-6 and TRBJ2-7; no reliable D call. CDR1 SGHVS and CDR2 FNYEAQ come from the germline V gene. The V end was cut by 4 bases, the J end by 2 bases, with 21 bases between. This CDR3 contains 17 residues. CDR3 sequence: CASSYPPGRGSAYEQYF. The CDR3, as DNA: TGTGCCAGCAGCTACCCACCCGGTCGCGGCAGTGCCTACGAGCAGTACTTC.